The 18 T cell receptor beta chains given below trace back to one sample, sequenced in a study of monozygotic twins with inflammatory bowel disease. Using the 5' RACE reads, TCRdb records one entry per CDR3 protein without DNA. This repertoire includes more than 300,000 distinct CDR3 sequences. What was sequenced was blood. These receptors were collected from a human donor with ulcerative colitis or Crohn's disease, or a healthy co-twin of an affected twin (not recorded which).

The V call is TRBV29-1, the J call TRBJ1-4; the D call from TCRdb, TRBD1, cannot be confirmed without DNA. The V gene's germline CDR1 is SQVTM and CDR2 ANQGSEA. The CDR3 contains 13 residues. The CDR3 sequence is CSVDWTGGEKLFF.

V usage is TRBV19 and J usage is TRBJ2-5; the TCRdb call, TRBD1, lacks DNA for checking. Per germline, CDR1 LNHDA and CDR2 SQIVND (reference sequence). This CDR3 contains 18 residues. CDR3 sequence: CASSIDPTGGSLQETQYF.

J is TRBJ2-3 and V is TRBV18. Germline-derived CDR1 and CDR2 are KGHSH and LQKENI. This CDR3 is built from 14 residues. CDR3 residues: CASSPPTNTDTQYF.

The chain uses TRBV12-3 or TRBV12-4 and TRBJ1-1; the TRBD1 assignment by TCRdb is unverifiable without DNA. The CDR3 extends over 20 amino acids. The CDR3 loop reads CASSDAGAPLGQPVNTEAFF.

The V gene is TRBV7-3, the J gene TRBJ1-1; the D call from TCRdb, TRBD1, cannot be confirmed without DNA. CDR1 SGHTA and CDR2 FQGTGA come from the germline V gene. This CDR3 comprises 16 residues. CDR3 region: CASSLRGGVGYTEAFF. The whole variable domain, filled in from reference TRBV7-3 and TRBJ1-1, reads GAGVSQTPSNKVTEKGKYVELRCDPISGHTALYWYRQSLGQGPEFLIYFQGTGAADDSGLPNDRFFAVRPEGSVSTLKIQRTERGDSAVYLCASSLRGGVGYTEAFFGQGTRLTVV.

The V call is TRBV6-1, the J call TRBJ2-7; the TCRdb D gene call, TRBD1, has no DNA to confirm it. CDR3 size: 14 residues. Germline CDR1 reads MNHNS; CDR2 reads SASEGT. The CDR3 loop reads CASITGTATYEQYF.

The chain joins TRBV6-5 to TRBJ1-3. The CDR3 sequence is 16 residues long. The germline gives CDR1 MNHEY, CDR2 SVGAGI. The CDR3 sequence is CASSYGRGYDGNTIYF.

V usage is TRBV5-1 and J usage is TRBJ1-1; TCRdb's D gene call, TRBD1, goes unchecked for lack of DNA. There are 15 residues in the CDR3. Germline V gene data show CDR1 as SGHRS and CDR2 as YFSETQ. CDR3 sequence: CASSLVGEGGTEAFF.

This rearrangement joins TRBV19 to TRBJ1-1; with no DNA, the TCRdb D assignment of TRBD1 cannot be verified. The CDR3 contains 15 residues. In germline, CDR1 is LNHDA, CDR2 SQIVND (reference sequence). CDR3 sequence reads: CASSPRTGGKTEAFF.

The rearrangement links TRBV5-1 to TRBJ2-2. This CDR3 has 15 amino acids. Germline V gene data show CDR1 as SGHRS and CDR2 as YFSETQ. CDR3 sequence reads: CASSRTASDTGELFF.

This rearrangement joins TRBV10-3 to TRBJ2-7. The CDR3 consists of 14 residues. The germline CDR1 and CDR2 sequences are ENHRY and SYGVKD. Here the CDR3 reads CAISEVHGTYEQYF.

The chain links TRBV7-2 to TRBJ2-2; the D gene TCRdb calls, TRBD1, cannot be checked with no DNA. The germline V gene has CDR1 SGHTA and CDR2 FQGNSA. This CDR3 is built from 17 residues. The CDR3 sequence is CASSNRRGSSNTGELFF.

The genes are TRBV4-2 and TRBJ1-1. The V gene's germline CDR1 is LGHNA and CDR2 YNFKEQ. This CDR3 has 13 amino acids. The CDR3 loop is CASSQDPGIGAFF.

This sequence joins TRBV7-9 and TRBJ1-6. This CDR3 region has 15 residues. Germline V lookup: CDR1 SEHNR, CDR2 FQNEAQ (reference sequence). CDR3: CASSLRDGGNSPLHF.

The chain recombines TRBV6-2 or TRBV6-3 with TRBJ2-1; TCRdb names TRBD2, which stays unverified in the absence of DNA. This CDR3 comprises 17 residues. Germline V gene data show CDR1 as MNHEY and CDR2 as SVGEGT. CDR3 region: CASSYPQGGSYYNEQFF.

CDR3 sequence: CASSPGLGSATDTQYF. This rearrangement joins TRBV7-2 to TRBJ2-3; the TCRdb D gene call, TRBD1, has no DNA to confirm it. CDR1 and CDR2 from the germline V gene are SGHTA and FQGNSA. This CDR3 is built from 16 residues.

The V gene is TRBV27, the J gene TRBJ2-1; the TRBD2 assignment by TCRdb is unverifiable without DNA. The CDR3 spans 17 residues. The germline gives CDR1 MNHEY, CDR2 SMNVEV (reference sequence). CDR3: CASTSLAGGLPDNEQFF.

The gene calls are TRBV7-9 and TRBJ1-5. This CDR3 region has 16 residues. Germline lookup yields CDR1 SEHNR and CDR2 FQNEAQ (reference sequence). The CDR3: CASSLGAGYSNQPQHF.